This T cell receptor (beta chain) was documented in a study of blood T cell repertoires in COVID-19. In the study overall: From the United States, Italy and Spain came samples of acute and convalescent COVID-19. Sample material is recorded as cDNA or gDNA derived from T cells, B-cell-depleted T cells, or PBMCs.

In germline, CDR1 is MGHDK, CDR2 SYGVNS. V was clipped by 3 bases and J by 5 bases, with 10 bases between them. The CDR3 is made up of 13 amino acids. Per the study methods: Researchers report that nucleated cell counts were estimated from reference gene primer amplification. The assay was immunoSEQ multiplex PCR, and TCRdb's table has in-frame clones only and misses some. V, J and clone size are those of that table, while D and trimming were read from the DNA. The sample has 110,000 or so clones, 85% seen once; the top ten hold 3.4%. The TCR was taken from a man aged 35 to 55 with acute or convalescent COVID-19. The sequenced sample was peripheral blood. The chain links TRBV25-1 to TRBJ2-5; perhaps TRBD1 as D (5 bases). The CDR3 bases are TGTGCCAGCAGTGACAGGGTTCTGGAGACCCAGTACTTC. Protein: CASSDRVLETQYF. The full variable domain, with the rest looked up from reference TRBV25-1 and TRBJ2-5, is EADIYQTPRYLVIGTGKKITLECSQTMGHDKMYWYQQDPGMELHLIHYSYGVNSTEKGDLSSESTVSRIRTEHFPLTLESARPSHTSQYLCASSDRVLETQYFGPGTRLLVL.